A single sample is the source of the 16 T cell receptor beta chains below, sequenced in a study of CD8 T cells in ankylosing spondylitis (TCRdb year 2017). Points the paper makes about the study in general: A TCR beta motif of eight highly homologous amino acid variants appeared characteristic of blood from ankylosing spondylitis patients.

These receptors have no known antigen. Preparation of the library involved 5' RACE. Sequencing was carried out with an Illumina HiSeq 2500. The public sequencing data were trimmed at Q25 with fastp and processed into clonotypes with MiXCR by TCRdb, which kept only in-frame beta chains. Each CDR3 protein appears once, grouped with its most common genes and DNA. The sample profile shows some 200,000 distinct CDR3 sequences; just under 7.5% of them were found once. 14% of the sample is taken by the ten largest. The sequencing input was blood, either unsorted or a sorted T cell fraction (not recorded which). The receptor source for this set is a male donor with ankylosing spondylitis.

The table lists this clonotype with many counts. This chain uses TRBV29-1 with TRBJ2-3; D may be TRBD2 (6 bases). The germline V and J ends were trimmed by 4 bases and 3 bases, with 17 bases remaining between them. This CDR3 comprises 15 residues. Per germline, CDR1 SQVTM and CDR2 ANQGSEA. CDR3 protein: CSVVRGTSRTDTQYF. CDR3 DNA: TGCAGCGTTGTGAGAGGAACTAGCCGTACAGATACGCAGTATTTT.

There are many counts of this clonotype. The chain joins TRBV13 to TRBJ2-5; D remains ambiguous. The CDR3 consists of 18 residues. Per the germline V gene, CDR1 is PRHDT and CDR2 is FYEKMQ (reference sequence). V shed 0 bases and J shed 3 bases, with 20 bases lying between them. The CDR3 DNA sequence: TGTGCCAGCAGCTTAGGCCGAATTGGCGAGTACTCAAAAGAGACCCAGTACTTC. Amino acid sequence: CASSLGRIGEYSKETQYF. Combining the CDR3 with reference TRBV13 and TRBJ2-5 gives the whole variable domain AAGVIQSPRHLIKEKRETATLKCYPIPRHDTVYWYQQGPGQDPQFLISFYEKMQSDKGSIPDRFSAQQFSDYHSELNMSSLELGDSALYFCASSLGRIGEYSKETQYFGPGTRLLVL.

This clonotype was seen repeatedly, ten times or more. This chain uses TRBV13 with TRBJ1-5, with 7 bases that match TRBD1. The germline V gene has CDR1 PRHDT and CDR2 FYEKMQ (reference sequence). The CDR3 extends over 15 amino acids. J lost 4 bases, V lost 3 bases, and 6 bases had no gene match. The CDR3 DNA sequence: TGTGCCAGCAGCTTTGGGACAGCCGCTAATCAGCCCCAGCATTTT. It translates to CASSFGTAANQPQHF. Together with reference TRBV13 and TRBJ1-5, the CDR3 gives the full variable domain: AAGVIQSPRHLIKEKRETATLKCYPIPRHDTVYWYQQGPGQDPQFLISFYEKMQSDKGSIPDRFSAQQFSDYHSELNMSSLELGDSALYFCASSFGTAANQPQHFGDGTRLSIL.

This chain connects TRBV30 to TRBJ1-2; D remains ambiguous. The CDR3 loop spans 12 amino acids. The germline V gene encodes CDR1 GTSNPN and CDR2 SVGIG (reference sequence). Trimming cost V 2 bases and J 5 bases, with 9 bases left between them. The CDR3 loop reads CAWSRSDYGYTF. In DNA form, the CDR3 reads TGTGCCTGGAGTAGGTCCGATTATGGCTACACCTTC.

This clonotype showed up many times. This CDR3 is CASSLANGRGNQPQHF. The CDR3 DNA reads TGTGCCAGCAGCTTAGCGAATGGAAGAGGCAATCAGCCCCAGCATTTT. The chain recombines TRBV7-8 with TRBJ1-5; no clear D gene. V shed 0 bases and J shed 2 bases, with 11 bases lying between them. The CDR3 sequence is 16 residues long. CDR1 is SGHVS and CDR2 is FQNEAQ in the germline V gene.

The CDR3 here is CASSNRDSYGYTF. The CDR3 coding sequence is TGTGCCAGCAGTAACCGGGACAGCTATGGCTACACCTTC. The gene calls are TRBV6-5 and TRBJ1-2; 7 bases fit TRBD1. Trimming removed 5 bases from V and 4 bases from J; junction bases left unmatched: 4. This CDR3 has 13 residues. Germline V lookup: CDR1 MNHEY, CDR2 SVGAGI.

This clonotype was found many times. The chain couples TRBV10-1 to TRBJ2-7; no reliable D call. V lost 2 bases to trimming and J lost 4 bases, with 3 bases between them. The CDR3 length is 11 residues. Germline values: CDR1 WNHNN, CDR2 SYGVQD (reference sequence). CDR3 amino acids: CASSEGYEQYF. CDR3 DNA sequence: TGCGCCAGCAGTGAGGGGTACGAGCAGTACTTC.

This clonotype was detected ten times or more. The chain employs TRBV4-3 and TRBJ2-2, with TRBD1 matching over 9 bases. Germline loops: CDR1 LGHNA, CDR2 YSLEER. This CDR3 is built from 16 residues. The V gene end was trimmed by 2 bases and the J gene end by 4 bases; junction bases not matched to a gene: 5. CDR3 amino acids: CASSQYRGRITGELFF. The CDR3 DNA follows: TGCGCCAGCAGCCAATACAGGGGGCGTATCACCGGGGAGCTGTTTTTT.

Many counts were recorded for this clonotype. The gene calls are TRBV4-3 and TRBJ2-1; D gene ambiguous. This CDR3 has 13 residues. Trimming stripped 3 bases from V and 7 bases from J, with 10 bases between. Germline CDR1 is LGHNA and CDR2 is YSLEER. The CDR3 region has the DNA TGCGCCAGCAGCCAGACGCCTGGGAATGAGCAGTTCTTC. It codes for CASSQTPGNEQFF.

The V and J genes are TRBV28 and TRBJ2-4; D possibly corresponds to TRBD1 (6 bases). V lost 5 bases and J 0 bases, leaving 26 bases between the germline ends. Germline values: CDR1 MDHEN, CDR2 SYDVKM. This CDR3 has 20 amino acids. The CDR3 loop is CASSPNFYPGTPIAKNIQYF. The CDR3, as DNA: TGTGCCAGCAGTCCCAATTTCTACCCCGGGACACCGATAGCCAAAAACATTCAGTACTTC.

This clonotype was observed many times. This chain joins TRBV29-1 and TRBJ1-1; TRBD1 is a possible D gene (5 bases). Germline V gene lookup returns CDR1 SQVTM and CDR2 ANQGSEA. V lost 3 bases and J lost 5, with 16 bases in between. The length of the CDR3 is 14 residues. Here the CDR3 reads CSVDIAGVRTEAFF. The CDR3 DNA is TGCAGCGTTGATATTGCGGGGGTCAGGACTGAAGCTTTCTTT.

This clonotype was picked up many times. This chain connects TRBV29-1 to TRBJ2-7; no reliable D call. Between the trimmed V and J ends, which lost 3 bases and 2 bases, there was a span of 8 bases. Germline CDR1 SQVTM, CDR2 ANQGSEA. This CDR3 comprises 12 residues. CDR3 residues: CSVEVETYEQYF. CDR3 nucleotide sequence: TGCAGCGTTGAGGTGGAGACCTACGAGCAGTACTTC.

In its sample, this clonotype was seen a few times. The rearrangement links TRBV6-6 to TRBJ1-1; D perhaps matches TRBD1 (6 bases). Trimming pared 5 bases from V and 4 bases from J, leaving 8 bases between. CDR3 length: 12 residues. Per germline, CDR1 MNHNY and CDR2 SVGAGI (reference sequence). Here the CDR3 DNA reads TGTGCCAGCAGTGAGGGGGTCACTGAAGCTTTCTTT. This encodes CASSEGVTEAFF.

In its sample, this clonotype was seen many times. The rearrangement uses TRBV6-5 and TRBJ2-4; maybe TRBD2 (5 bases). Germline loops: CDR1 MNHEY, CDR2 SVGAGI. This CDR3 has 12 amino acids. Trimming stripped 6 bases from V and 10 bases from J, with 13 bases between. The CDR3 is CASSPNGVIQYF. The CDR3 nucleotides read TGTGCCAGCAGCCCCAACGGGGTTATTCAGTACTTC.

This clonotype was seen many times. The chain has TRBV7-9 and TRBJ1-1; D possibly corresponds to TRBD1 (6 bases). Germline assignment: CDR1 SEHNR and CDR2 FQNEAQ (reference sequence). V lost 5 bases and J lost 8, with 12 bases in between. The CDR3 loop spans 12 amino acids. The CDR3 loop is CASSADRLEAFF. CDR3 nucleotide sequence: TGTGCCAGCAGCGCCGACAGGCTCGAAGCTTTCTTT. Full variable domain (rest looked up from reference TRBV7-9 and TRBJ1-1): DTGVSQNPRHKITKRGQNVTFRCDPISEHNRLYWYRQTLGQGPEFLTYFQNEAQLEKSRLLSDRFSAERPKGSFSTLEIQRTEQGDSAMYLCASSADRLEAFFGQGTRLTVV.

The chain is built from TRBV7-6 and TRBJ2-2; no firm D call. The germline V and J ends were trimmed by 1 base and 6 bases, with 12 bases remaining between them. Germline CDR1 reads SGHVS; CDR2 reads FNYEAQ. The CDR3 is 15 residues long. The CDR3 nucleotides are TGTGCCAGCAGCTTAGGAGTCGGCCTGGCCGGGGAGCTGTTTTTT. Translated, it gives CASSLGVGLAGELFF.